This TCR beta chain stems from a study of cytotoxic CD8 clonotypes in ibrutinib-treated CLL. Generated by immunoSEQ multiplex PCR, the TCRdb table keeps only in-frame clones and is missing some. The data contain approximately 300,000 clones, 80% of them singletons. CDR3 length: 15 amino acids. Germline CDR1 and CDR2: MNHEY and SMNVEV (reference sequence). Trimming cost V 5 bases and J 4 bases; bases outside gene matches: 6. This sample comprised PBMCs, obtained before ibrutinib treatment. This sequence joins TRBV27 and TRBJ2-1, with TRBD2 matching over 9 bases. The TCR was taken from a human donor with chronic lymphocytic leukemia. The CDR3 DNA is TGTGCCAGCAGTGATGGACTAGCGCTGTACAATGAGCAGTTCTTC. As protein: CASSDGLALYNEQFF.